Detailed here is one T cell receptor beta chain. The antigen is unknown. The germline V gene has CDR1 GTSNPN and CDR2 SVGIG (reference sequence). Trimming cost V 2 bases and J 8 bases, with 10 bases left between them. This CDR3 is built from 13 residues. These data belong to a study of early T cells in non-severe SARS-CoV-2 infection. Across the study: The input, bulk RNA from unsorted whole blood, was sequenced, and chains were unpaired. General observations from the study: Sequences matched to VDJdb favored anti-spike CD8 responses, while private and CD4 specificities were missed.

Each single cDNA molecule received a unique molecular identifier. Using its own MiXCR run on the 5' RACE reads, TCRdb lists one record per CDR3 protein. Among about 39,000 distinct CDR3 sequences listed, 7% to 8% were seen once. The chain is built from TRBV30 and TRBJ1-6; TRBD1 might be the D (5 bases). The sequence was collected from an adult who was a healthcare worker with PCR-confirmed SARS-CoV-2 infection or an uninfected control (not recorded which). Sequencing input: whole blood. The CDR3 region is CAWSKTVDSPLHF. The DNA of the CDR3 is TGTGCCTGGAGTAAGACAGTTGATTCACCCCTCCACTTT.